Listed here is a single T cell receptor (beta chain). Its antigen remains unknown. The data were taken from a study of OX40 agonist ivuxolimab in advanced cancers. Study background: Patients got intravenous ivuxolimab at 0.01 to 10 mg/kg every 2 weeks. Prior therapy, whether anti-PD-1, anti-PD-L1 or anti-CTLA-4, was allowed, and 35% to 40% had some. Study-wide points: Normalized expansion of T-cell clones was also low for some nonresponders.

J lost 7 bases, V lost 5 bases, and 10 bases had no gene match. The CDR3 totals 15 residues. Looked up from germline, CDR1 is MNHEY and CDR2 is SMNVEV (reference sequence). Profiled with immunoSEQ multiplex PCR; TCRdb holds only in-frame clones, not every one. Among about 93,000 clones listed, approximately 90% were seen once. V gene TRBV27 combines with J gene TRBJ2-7, with 11 bases identical to TRBD2. This clonotype originated in an adult with an advanced solid tumor such as melanoma, head and neck, liver or kidney cancer. Sequenced here: CD4+ or CD8+ T cells sorted from blood, sampled in a trial of the OX40 agonist ivuxolimab. Here the CDR3 reads CASSTLAGGLGEQYF. CDR3 bases: TGTGCCAGCAGTACCCTAGCGGGGGGTCTCGGGGAGCAGTACTTC.